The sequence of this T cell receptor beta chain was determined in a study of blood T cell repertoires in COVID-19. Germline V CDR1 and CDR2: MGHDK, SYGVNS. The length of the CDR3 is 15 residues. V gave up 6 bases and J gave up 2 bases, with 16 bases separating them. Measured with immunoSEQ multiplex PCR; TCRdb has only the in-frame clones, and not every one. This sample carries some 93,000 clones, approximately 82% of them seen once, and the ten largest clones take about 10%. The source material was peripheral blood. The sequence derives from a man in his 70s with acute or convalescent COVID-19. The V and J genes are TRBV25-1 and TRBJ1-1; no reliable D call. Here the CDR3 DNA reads TGTGCCAGCAGGGGGAGCATCCGACGAAACACTGAAGCTTTCTTT. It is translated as CASRGSIRRNTEAFF.